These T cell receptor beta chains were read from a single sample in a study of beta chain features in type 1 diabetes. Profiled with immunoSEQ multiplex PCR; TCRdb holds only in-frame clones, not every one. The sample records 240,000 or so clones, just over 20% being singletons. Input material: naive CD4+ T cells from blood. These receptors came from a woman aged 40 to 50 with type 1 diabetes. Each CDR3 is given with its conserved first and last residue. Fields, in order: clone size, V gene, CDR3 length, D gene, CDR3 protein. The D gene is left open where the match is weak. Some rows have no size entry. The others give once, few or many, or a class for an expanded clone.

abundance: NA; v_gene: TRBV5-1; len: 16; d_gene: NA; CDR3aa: CASSPGGEGGYNEQFF
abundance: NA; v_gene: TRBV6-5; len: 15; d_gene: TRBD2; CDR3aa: CASSYWTSDRGTQYF
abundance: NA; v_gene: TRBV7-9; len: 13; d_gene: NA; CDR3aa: CASSQDRAYEQYF
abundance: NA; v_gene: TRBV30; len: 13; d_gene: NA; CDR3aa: CAWTWTVNTEAFF
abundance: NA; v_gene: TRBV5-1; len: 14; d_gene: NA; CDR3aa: CASSLGGPGNTIYF
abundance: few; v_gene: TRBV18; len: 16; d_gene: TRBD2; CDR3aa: CASSPRTSGGQSEQFF
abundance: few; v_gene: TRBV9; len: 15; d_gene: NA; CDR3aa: CASNPTSSWADTQYF
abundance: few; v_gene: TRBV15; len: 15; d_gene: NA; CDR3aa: CATSRDPTAGYGYTF
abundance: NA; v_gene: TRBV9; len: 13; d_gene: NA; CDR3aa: CASSPLEPPEAFF
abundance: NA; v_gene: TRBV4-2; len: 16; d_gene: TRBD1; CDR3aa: CASSQDWDRVWETQYF
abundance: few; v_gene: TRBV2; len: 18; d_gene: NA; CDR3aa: CASAQSPAGSRRSGEQFF
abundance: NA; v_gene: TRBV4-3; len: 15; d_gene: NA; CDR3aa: CASSQGGTTPYEQYF
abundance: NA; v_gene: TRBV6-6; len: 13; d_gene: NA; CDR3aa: CASRPRQRYEQYF
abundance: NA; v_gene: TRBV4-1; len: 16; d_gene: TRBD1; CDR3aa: CASSQGTGQGVDEQYF
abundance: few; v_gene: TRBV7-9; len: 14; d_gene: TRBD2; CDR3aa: CASSTTSVYNEQFF
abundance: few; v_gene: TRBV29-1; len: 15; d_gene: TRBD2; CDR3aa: CSVRGGAITPREQFF
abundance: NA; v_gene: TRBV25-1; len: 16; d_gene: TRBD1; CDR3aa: CASSEGQALGANVLTF
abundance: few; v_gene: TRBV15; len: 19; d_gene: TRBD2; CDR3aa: CATSRLPGLAVSSYNEQFF
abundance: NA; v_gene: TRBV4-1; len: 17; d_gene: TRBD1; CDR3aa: CASSQVPDRVLKDTQYF
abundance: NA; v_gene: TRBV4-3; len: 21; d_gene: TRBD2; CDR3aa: CASSHPSGLAGGQVETGELFF
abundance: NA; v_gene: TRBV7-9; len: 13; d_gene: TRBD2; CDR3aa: CASSPSGGETQYF
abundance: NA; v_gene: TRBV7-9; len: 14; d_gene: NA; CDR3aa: CAITRDSNTGELFF
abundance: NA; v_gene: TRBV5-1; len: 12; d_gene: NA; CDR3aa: CASSVRGDEAFF
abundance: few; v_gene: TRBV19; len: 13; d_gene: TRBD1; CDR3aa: CASSWDSQETQYF
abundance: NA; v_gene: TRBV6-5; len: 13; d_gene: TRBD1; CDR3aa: CASRLQGNQPQHF
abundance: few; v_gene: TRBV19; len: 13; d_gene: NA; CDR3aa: CASSVGSSYEQYF
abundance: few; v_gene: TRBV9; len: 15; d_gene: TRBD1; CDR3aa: CASSDPAAGGAEQYF